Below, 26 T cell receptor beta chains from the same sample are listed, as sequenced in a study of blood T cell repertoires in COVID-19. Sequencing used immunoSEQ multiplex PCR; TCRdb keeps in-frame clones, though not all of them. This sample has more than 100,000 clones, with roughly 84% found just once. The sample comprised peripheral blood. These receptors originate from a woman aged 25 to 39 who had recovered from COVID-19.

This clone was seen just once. The CDR3 nucleotides read TGTGCCAGCGGATTAGGTTCGCCCGGGTCAGATACGCAGTATTTT. It yields the protein CASGLGSPGSDTQYF. The chain joins TRBV5-4 to TRBJ2-3; D gene ambiguous. Germline assignment: CDR1 SGHNT and CDR2 YYREEE (reference sequence). The CDR3 extends over 15 amino acids. V was shortened by 7 bases and J by 4 bases, with 19 bases between the two germline ends.

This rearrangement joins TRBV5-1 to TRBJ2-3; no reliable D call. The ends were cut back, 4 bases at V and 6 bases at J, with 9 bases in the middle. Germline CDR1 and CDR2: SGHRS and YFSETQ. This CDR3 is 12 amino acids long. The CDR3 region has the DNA TGCGCCAGCAGCCTCACAGAGGATACGCAGTATTTT. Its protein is CASSLTEDTQYF.

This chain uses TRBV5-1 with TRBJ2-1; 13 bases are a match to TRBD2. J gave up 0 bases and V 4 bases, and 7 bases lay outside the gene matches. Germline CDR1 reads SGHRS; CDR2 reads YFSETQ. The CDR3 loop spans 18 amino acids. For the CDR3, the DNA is TGCGCCAGCAGCCCCTACGGACTAGCGGGGGCCTCCTACAATGAGCAGTTCTTC. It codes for CASSPYGLAGASYNEQFF.

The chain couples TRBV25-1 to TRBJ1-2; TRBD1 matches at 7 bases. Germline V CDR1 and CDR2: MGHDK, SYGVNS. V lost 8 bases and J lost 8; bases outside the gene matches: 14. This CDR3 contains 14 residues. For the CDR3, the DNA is TGTGCCAGCGGGGAGACAGGGAAGTATTACGGCTACACCTTC. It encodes CASGETGKYYGYTF.

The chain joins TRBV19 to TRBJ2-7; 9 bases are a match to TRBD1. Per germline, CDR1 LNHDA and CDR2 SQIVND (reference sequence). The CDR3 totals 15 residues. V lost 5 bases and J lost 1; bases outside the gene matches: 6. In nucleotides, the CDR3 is TGTGCCAGTAGTCTCCCCGGGACAGGGTCCTACGAGCAGTACTTC. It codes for CASSLPGTGSYEQYF.

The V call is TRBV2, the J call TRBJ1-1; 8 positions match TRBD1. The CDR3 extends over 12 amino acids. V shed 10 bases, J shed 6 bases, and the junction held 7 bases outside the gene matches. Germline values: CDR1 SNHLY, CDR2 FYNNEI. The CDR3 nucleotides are TGTGCCATCGAGTTGGACAGGGCTGAAGCTTTCTTT. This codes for CAIELDRAEAFF.

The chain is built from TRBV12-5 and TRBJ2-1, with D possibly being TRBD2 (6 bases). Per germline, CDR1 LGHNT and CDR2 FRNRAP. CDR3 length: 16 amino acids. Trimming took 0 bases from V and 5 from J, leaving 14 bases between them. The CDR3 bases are TGTGCTAGTGGTTTGGTACTTTCCGGGAGCGACAATGAGCAGTTCTTC. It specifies CASGLVLSGSDNEQFF.

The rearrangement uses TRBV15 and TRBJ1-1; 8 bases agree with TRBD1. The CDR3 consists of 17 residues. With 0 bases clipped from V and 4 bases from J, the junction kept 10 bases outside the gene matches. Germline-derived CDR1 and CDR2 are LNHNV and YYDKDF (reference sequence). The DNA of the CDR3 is TGTGCCACCAGCAGAGATGGGCCGGACAGGGTGGCCACTGAAGCTTTCTTT. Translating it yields CATSRDGPDRVATEAFF.

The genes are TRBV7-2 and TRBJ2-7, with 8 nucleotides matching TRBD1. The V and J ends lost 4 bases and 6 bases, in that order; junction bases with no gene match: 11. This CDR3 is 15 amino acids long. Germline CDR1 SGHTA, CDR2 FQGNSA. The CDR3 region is CASSSPSGQGGEQYF. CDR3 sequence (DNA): TGTGCCAGCAGCTCGCCTTCAGGACAGGGTGGCGAGCAGTACTTC. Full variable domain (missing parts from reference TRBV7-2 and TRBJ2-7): GAGVSQSPSNKVTEKGKDVELRCDPISGHTALYWYRQSLGQGLEFLIYFQGNSAPDKSGLPSDRFSAERTGGSVSTLTIQRTQQEDSAVYLCASSSPSGQGGEQYFGPGTRLTVT.

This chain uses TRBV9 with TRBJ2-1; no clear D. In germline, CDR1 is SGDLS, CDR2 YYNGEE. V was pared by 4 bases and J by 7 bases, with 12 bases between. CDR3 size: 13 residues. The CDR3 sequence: CASSPQRSNEQFF. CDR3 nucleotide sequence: TGTGCCAGCAGCCCCCAGAGGAGTAATGAGCAGTTCTTC. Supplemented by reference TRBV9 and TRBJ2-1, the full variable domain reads DSGVTQTPKHLITATGQRVTLRCSPRSGDLSVYWYQQSLDQGLQFLIQYYNGEERAKGNILERFSAQQFPDLHSELNLSSLELGDSALYFCASSPQRSNEQFFGPGTRLTVL.

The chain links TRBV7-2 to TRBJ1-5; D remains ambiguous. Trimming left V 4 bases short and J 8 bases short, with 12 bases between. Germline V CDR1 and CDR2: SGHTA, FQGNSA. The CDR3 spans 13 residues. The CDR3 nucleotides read TGTGCCAGCAGCTCGCTACGACACGAGCCCCAGCATTTT. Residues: CASSSLRHEPQHF.

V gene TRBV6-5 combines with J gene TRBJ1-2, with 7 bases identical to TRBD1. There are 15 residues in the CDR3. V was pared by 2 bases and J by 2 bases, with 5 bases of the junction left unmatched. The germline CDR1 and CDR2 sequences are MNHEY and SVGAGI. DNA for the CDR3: TGTGCCAGCAGTTACACGGCAGGGGGAAACTATGGCTACACCTTC. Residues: CASSYTAGGNYGYTF.

Written as DNA, the CDR3 is TGTGCCAGCTCACCAGATACAGCCAATGAGCAGTTCTTC. It is translated as CASSPDTANEQFF. The chain has TRBV18 and TRBJ2-1; D is undetermined. The germline V gene encodes CDR1 KGHSH and CDR2 LQKENI. This CDR3 is 13 amino acids long. Deletions cut 2 bases from V and 6 bases from J, with 8 bases between.

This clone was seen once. The CDR3 nucleotides are TGTGCCAGCAGTTCCTTTAGCGGGAGAGTTTTGGATACGCAGTATTTT. Its translation: CASSSFSGRVLDTQYF. This chain links TRBV25-1 with TRBJ2-3; 9 bases are a match to TRBD2. Germline lookup yields CDR1 MGHDK and CDR2 SYGVNS. The length of the CDR3 is 16 residues. V lost 5 bases to trimming and J lost 6 bases; unmatched junction nucleotides: 12.

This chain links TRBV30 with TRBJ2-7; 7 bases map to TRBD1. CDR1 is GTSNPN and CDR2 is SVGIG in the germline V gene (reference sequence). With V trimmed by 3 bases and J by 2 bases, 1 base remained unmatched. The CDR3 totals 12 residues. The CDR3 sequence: CAWSGQAYEQYF. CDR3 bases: TGTGCCTGGAGCGGACAGGCCTACGAGCAGTACTTC.

The CDR3 DNA reads as TGCGCCAGCAGCCAAGGAGTCAGGCAGAACACCGGGGAGCTGTTTTTT. This encodes CASSQGVRQNTGELFF. The chain uses TRBV4-1 and TRBJ2-2, with D unresolved. Germline V gene lookup returns CDR1 MGHRA and CDR2 YSYEKL. V lost 1 base and J lost 1, with 10 bases in between. The CDR3 runs to 16 residues.

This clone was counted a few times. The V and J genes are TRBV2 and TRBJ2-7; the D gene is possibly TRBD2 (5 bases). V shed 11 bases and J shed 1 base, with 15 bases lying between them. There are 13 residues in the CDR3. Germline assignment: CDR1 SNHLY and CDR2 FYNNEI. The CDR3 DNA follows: TGTGCCGGATCGAGGGTGCTATCCTACGAGCAGTACTTC. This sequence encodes CAGSRVLSYEQYF.

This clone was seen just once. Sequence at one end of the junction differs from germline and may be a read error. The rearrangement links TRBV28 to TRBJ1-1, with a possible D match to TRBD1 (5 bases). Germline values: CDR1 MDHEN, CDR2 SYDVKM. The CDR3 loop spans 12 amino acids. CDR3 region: CASSLWDISLVF. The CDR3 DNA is TGTGCCAGCAGTTTATGGGACATTTCGTTGGTCTTT.

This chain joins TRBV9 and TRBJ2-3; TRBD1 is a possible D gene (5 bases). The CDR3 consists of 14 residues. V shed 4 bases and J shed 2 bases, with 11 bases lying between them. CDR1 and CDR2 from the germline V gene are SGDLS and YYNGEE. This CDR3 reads CASSSTDNTDTQYF. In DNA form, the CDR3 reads TGTGCCAGCAGCTCGACAGATAACACAGATACGCAGTATTTT. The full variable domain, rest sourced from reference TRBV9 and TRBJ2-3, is DSGVTQTPKHLITATGQRVTLRCSPRSGDLSVYWYQQSLDQGLQFLIQYYNGEERAKGNILERFSAQQFPDLHSELNLSSLELGDSALYFCASSSTDNTDTQYFGPGTRLTVL.

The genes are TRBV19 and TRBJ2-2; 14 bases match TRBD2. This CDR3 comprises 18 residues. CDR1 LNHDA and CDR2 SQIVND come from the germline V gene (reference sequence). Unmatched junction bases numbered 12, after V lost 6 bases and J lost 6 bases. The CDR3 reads CASSRTSGRLLVAGELFF. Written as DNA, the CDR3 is TGTGCCAGTAGCCGGACTAGCGGGAGGTTATTAGTTGCCGGGGAGCTGTTTTTT. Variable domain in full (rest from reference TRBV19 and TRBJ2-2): DGGITQSPKYLFRKEGQNVTLSCEQNLNHDAMYWYRQDPGQGLRLIYYSQIVNDFQKGDIAEGYSVSREKKESFPLTVTSAQKNPTAFYLCASSRTSGRLLVAGELFFGEGSRLTVL.

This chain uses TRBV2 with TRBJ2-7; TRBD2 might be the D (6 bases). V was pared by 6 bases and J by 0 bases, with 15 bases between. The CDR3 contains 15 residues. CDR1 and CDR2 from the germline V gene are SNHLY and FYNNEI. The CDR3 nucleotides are TGTGCCAGCAGGGACCCTTGGGGGGTCTCCTACGAGCAGTACTTC. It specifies CASRDPWGVSYEQYF.

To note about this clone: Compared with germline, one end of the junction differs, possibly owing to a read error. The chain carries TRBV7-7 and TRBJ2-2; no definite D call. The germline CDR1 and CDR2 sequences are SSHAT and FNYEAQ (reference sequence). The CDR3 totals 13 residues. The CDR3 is CASSLGEAGELFF. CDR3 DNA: TGTGCTAGCAGCTTAGGCGAGGCCGGGGAGCTGTTTTTT.

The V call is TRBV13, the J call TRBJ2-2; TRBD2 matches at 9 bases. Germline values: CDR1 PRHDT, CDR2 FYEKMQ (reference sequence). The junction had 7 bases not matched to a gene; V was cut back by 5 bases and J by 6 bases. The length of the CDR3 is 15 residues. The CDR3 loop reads CASSPIAGVPGELFF. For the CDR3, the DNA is TGTGCCAGCAGCCCCATAGCGGGAGTGCCCGGGGAGCTGTTTTTT.

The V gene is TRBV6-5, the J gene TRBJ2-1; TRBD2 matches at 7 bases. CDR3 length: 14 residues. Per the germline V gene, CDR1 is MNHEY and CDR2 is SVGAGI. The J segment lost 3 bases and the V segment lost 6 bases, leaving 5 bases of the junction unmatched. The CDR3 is CASRIAGSYNEQFF. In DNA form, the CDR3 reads TGTGCCAGCAGAATAGCGGGTAGCTACAATGAGCAGTTCTTC.

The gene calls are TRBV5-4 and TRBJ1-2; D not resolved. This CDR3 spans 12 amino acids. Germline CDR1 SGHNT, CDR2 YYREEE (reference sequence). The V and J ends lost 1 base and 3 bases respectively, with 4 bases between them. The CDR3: CASSLSYYGYTF. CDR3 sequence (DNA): TGTGCCAGCAGCTTGTCCTACTATGGCTACACCTTC. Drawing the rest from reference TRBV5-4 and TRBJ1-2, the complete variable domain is ETGVTQSPTHLIKTRGQQVTLRCSSQSGHNTVSWYQQALGQGPQFIFQYYREEENGRGNFPPRFSGLQFPNYSSELNVNALELDDSALYLCASSLSYYGYTFGSGTRLTVV.

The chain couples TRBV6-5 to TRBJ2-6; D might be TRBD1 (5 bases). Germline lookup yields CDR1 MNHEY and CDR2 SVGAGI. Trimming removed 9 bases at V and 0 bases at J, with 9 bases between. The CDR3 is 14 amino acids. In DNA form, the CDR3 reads TGTGCCAGTACAGGTTCCTCTGGGGCCAACGTCCTGACTTTC. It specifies CASTGSSGANVLTF.